The TCR beta chain described here comes from a study of cytomegalovirus exposure and HLA in healthy donors. Notes on the study in general: Under in vitro conditions, a few CMV-associated chains were confirmed as specific for CMV antigens. For cytomegalovirus status, the classifier reportedly gave diagnoses with high specificity and sensitivity.

PCR used 60 Vbeta primers and 13 Jbeta primers. The table came from immunoSEQ multiplex PCR; TCRdb's copy has only in-frame clones and leaves some out. This sample has about 200,000 clones, with 76% found just once. As to this clone: Its antigen is still unknown.

The sample consisted of PBMCs. The receptor comes from a man aged 18 to 35 in good health and CMV-seronegative.

CDR3 residues: CASSQAARLANYEQYF. Written as DNA, the CDR3 is TGTGCCAGCAGCCAAGCGGCTCGGCTAGCGAACTACGAGCAGTACTTC. The V gene is TRBV4-2, the J gene TRBJ2-7, with TRBD2 as a possible D gene (6 bases). Germline values: CDR1 LGHNA, CDR2 YNFKEQ. Trimming pared 1 base from V and 3 bases from J, leaving 16 bases between. The CDR3 is 16 residues long.